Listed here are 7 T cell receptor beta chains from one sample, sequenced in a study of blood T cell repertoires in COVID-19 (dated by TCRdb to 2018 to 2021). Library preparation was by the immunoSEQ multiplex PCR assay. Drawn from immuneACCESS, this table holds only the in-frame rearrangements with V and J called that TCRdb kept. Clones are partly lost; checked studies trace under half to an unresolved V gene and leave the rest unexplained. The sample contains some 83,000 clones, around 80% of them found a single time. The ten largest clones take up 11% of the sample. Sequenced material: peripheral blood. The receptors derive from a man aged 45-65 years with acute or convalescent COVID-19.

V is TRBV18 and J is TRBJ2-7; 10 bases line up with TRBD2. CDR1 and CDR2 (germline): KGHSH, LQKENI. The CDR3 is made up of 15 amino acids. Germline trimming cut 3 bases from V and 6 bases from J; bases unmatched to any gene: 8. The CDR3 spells CASSPGSGRAGEQYF. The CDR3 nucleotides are TGTGCCAGCTCACCGGGCAGCGGGAGGGCCGGCGAGCAGTACTTC.

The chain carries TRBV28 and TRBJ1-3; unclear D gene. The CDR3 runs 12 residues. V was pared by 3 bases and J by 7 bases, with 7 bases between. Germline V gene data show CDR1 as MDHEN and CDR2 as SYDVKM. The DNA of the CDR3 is TGTGCCAGCAGTTTGTGGAGTAACACCATATATTTT. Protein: CASSLWSNTIYF.

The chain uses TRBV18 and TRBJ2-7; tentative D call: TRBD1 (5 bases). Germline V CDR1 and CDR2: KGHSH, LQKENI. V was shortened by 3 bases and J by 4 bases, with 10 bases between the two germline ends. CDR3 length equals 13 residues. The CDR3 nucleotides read TGTGCCAGCTCACCGACAGAAGAGTACGAGCAGTACTTC. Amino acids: CASSPTEEYEQYF.

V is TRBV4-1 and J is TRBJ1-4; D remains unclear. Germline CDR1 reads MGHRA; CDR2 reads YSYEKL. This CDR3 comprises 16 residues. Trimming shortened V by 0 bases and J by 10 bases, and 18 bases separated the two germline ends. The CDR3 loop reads CASSQESQPARGKLFF. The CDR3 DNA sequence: TGCGCCAGCAGCCAAGAATCCCAGCCCGCGAGAGGAAAACTGTTTTTT.

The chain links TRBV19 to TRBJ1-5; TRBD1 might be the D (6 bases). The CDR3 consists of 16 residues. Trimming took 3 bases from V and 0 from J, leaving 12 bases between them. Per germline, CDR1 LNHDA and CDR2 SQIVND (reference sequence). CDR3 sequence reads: CASSIRGGFSNQPQHF. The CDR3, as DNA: TGTGCCAGTAGTATCAGGGGCGGTTTTAGCAATCAGCCCCAGCATTTT.

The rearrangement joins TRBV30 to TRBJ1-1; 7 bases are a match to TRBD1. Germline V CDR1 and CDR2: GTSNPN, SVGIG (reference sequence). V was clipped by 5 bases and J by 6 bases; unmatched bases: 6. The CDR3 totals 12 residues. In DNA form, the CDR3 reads TGTGCCTGGCATACAGGGGATGCTGAAGCTTTCTTT. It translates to CAWHTGDAEAFF. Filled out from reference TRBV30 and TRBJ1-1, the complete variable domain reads SQTIHQWPATLVQPVGSPLSLECTVEGTSNPNLYWYRQAAGRGLQLLFYSVGIGQISSEVPQNLSASRPQDRQFILSSKKLLLSDSGFYLCAWHTGDAEAFFGQGTRLTVV.

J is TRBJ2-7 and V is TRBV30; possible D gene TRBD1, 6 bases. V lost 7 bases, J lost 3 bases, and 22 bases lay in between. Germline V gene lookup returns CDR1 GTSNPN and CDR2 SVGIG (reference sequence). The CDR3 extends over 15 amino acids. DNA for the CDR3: TGTGCCTCCACACCCCAGGGGACGCTGTTCTACGAGCAGTACTTC. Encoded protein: CASTPQGTLFYEQYF. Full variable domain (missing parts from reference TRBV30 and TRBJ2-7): SQTIHQWPATLVQPVGSPLSLECTVEGTSNPNLYWYRQAAGRGLQLLFYSVGIGQISSEVPQNLSASRPQDRQFILSSKKLLLSDSGFYLCASTPQGTLFYEQYFGPGTRLTVT.